This passage covers 11 T cell receptor beta chains from one sample sequenced in a study of radiotherapy plus CTLA-4 blockade in lung cancer. Sequencing used immunoSEQ multiplex PCR; TCRdb keeps in-frame clones, though not all of them. This sample has about 81,000 clones, with around 72% found just once. The material sequenced was peripheral blood, taken from a patient treated with radiotherapy plus ipilimumab. The receptors here all came from a human donor with non-small cell lung cancer that progressed on radiotherapy plus ipilimumab.

The genes are TRBV19 and TRBJ2-7; D not resolved. The V and J ends lost 1 base and 1 base respectively, with 11 bases between them. CDR1 is LNHDA and CDR2 is SQIVND in the germline V gene (reference sequence). The CDR3 is 15 amino acids. Here the CDR3 DNA reads TGTGCCAGTAGTATAGCCCACAGCCGGTCCTACGAGCAGTACTTC. It encodes CASSIAHSRSYEQYF.

The CDR3 region is CASSLNFYRAGEQYF. The CDR3 region has the DNA TGTGCCAGCAGCCTAAACTTCTACAGGGCGGGCGAGCAGTACTTC. The V gene is TRBV7-8, the J gene TRBJ2-7, with D maybe TRBD1 (6 bases). This CDR3 is built from 15 residues. The germline gives CDR1 SGHVS, CDR2 FQNEAQ. V was clipped by 5 bases and J by 6 bases, with 20 bases between them.

The chain is built from TRBV2 and TRBJ2-7, with TRBD1 identical over 7 bases. CDR3 length equals 14 residues. Germline trimming cut 2 bases from V and 7 bases from J; bases unmatched to any gene: 8. Germline loops: CDR1 SNHLY, CDR2 FYNNEI. In DNA form, the CDR3 reads TGTGCCAGCAGTGAAAGTGTCAGGGGGAGAGAGCAGTACTTC. Protein sequence: CASSESVRGREQYF. The full variable domain, in which reference TRBV2 and TRBJ2-7 provide the parts outside the CDR3, is EPEVTQTPSHQVTQMGQEVILRCVPISNHLYFYWYRQILGQKVEFLVSFYNNEISEKSEIFDDQFSVERPDGSNFTLKIRSTKLEDSAMYFCASSESVRGREQYFGPGTRLTVT.

The rearrangement joins TRBV5-1 to TRBJ2-1; D uncertain. V lost 6 bases, J lost 5 bases, and 15 bases lay in between. This CDR3 has 14 amino acids. Germline CDR1 SGHRS, CDR2 YFSETQ. In DNA, the CDR3 is TGCGCCAGCACCCCCCAAGTAGGGAACAATGAGCAGTTCTTC. The encoded protein is CASTPQVGNNEQFF.

The genes are TRBV19 and TRBJ2-7; tentative D call: TRBD2 (6 bases). V lost 1 base to trimming and J lost 7 bases, with 17 bases between them. The germline CDR1 and CDR2 sequences are LNHDA and SQIVND (reference sequence). The CDR3 runs to 15 residues. The CDR3 DNA reads as TGTGCCAGTAGTATAGGCGTAAGCGGCGCGGGGGAGCAGTACTTC. Its translation is CASSIGVSGAGEQYF.

This chain uses TRBV6-5 with TRBJ1-2, with D unresolved. This CDR3 is 14 amino acids long. CDR1 and CDR2 (germline): MNHEY, SVGAGI. V was cut by 2 bases and J by 3 bases, with 10 bases left in between. The chain's CDR3 is CASSYEGSDYGYTF. For the CDR3, the DNA is TGTGCCAGCAGTTACGAGGGAAGTGACTATGGCTACACCTTC.

This clone was counted between two and nine times. The chain carries TRBV6-5 and TRBJ2-5; 7 positions agree with TRBD1. In germline, CDR1 is MNHEY, CDR2 SVGAGI. The CDR3 sequence is 13 residues long. J was trimmed by 5 bases and V by 5 bases; bases with no gene match: 5. DNA of the CDR3: TGTGCCAGCAGTACGACAGGGTTGGAGACCCAGTACTTC. It encodes CASSTTGLETQYF.

This sequence joins TRBV30 and TRBJ2-5, with D uncertain. Trimming took off 2 bases at V and 4 bases at J, with 14 bases between the two ends. CDR1 and CDR2 from the germline V gene are GTSNPN and SVGIG (reference sequence). The CDR3 sequence is 14 residues long. CDR3: CAWSSDGVAETQYF. CDR3 nucleotide sequence: TGTGCCTGGAGTTCCGACGGCGTGGCAGAGACCCAGTACTTC.

This clone was recorded many times. The rearrangement joins TRBV7-6 to TRBJ2-1, with 10 bases lining up with TRBD1. With 5 bases clipped from V and 9 bases from J, the junction kept 10 bases outside the gene matches. CDR3 length: 15 residues. The germline V gene has CDR1 SGHVS and CDR2 FNYEAQ. The CDR3 protein is CASSRGPGQGFEQFF. CDR3 sequence (DNA): TGTGCCAGCAGCCGCGGTCCGGGACAGGGGTTTGAGCAGTTCTTC.

The chain employs TRBV5-6 and TRBJ1-1; perhaps TRBD1 as D (5 bases). The CDR3 consists of 16 residues. V was trimmed by 0 bases and J by 4 bases, leaving 16 bases between them. The germline CDR1 and CDR2 sequences are SGHDT and YYEEEE. CDR3 amino acids: CASSLVRANLGTEAFF. The CDR3 region has the DNA TGTGCCAGCAGCTTGGTCAGGGCTAATCTGGGCACTGAAGCTTTCTTT.

This CDR3 reads CASSRTGRNQPQHF. CDR3 sequence (DNA): TGTGCCAGCAGTCGGACAGGGAGGAATCAGCCCCAGCATTTT. This sequence joins TRBV2 and TRBJ1-5, with 8 bases fitting TRBD1. CDR1 and CDR2 (germline): SNHLY, FYNNEI. CDR3 size: 14 residues. Losses at the gene ends were 5 bases for V and 4 bases for J; bases not matched to a gene: 4.